Listed below are T cell receptor beta chains from one sample, sequenced in a study of T cells expressing NK-cell markers. TCRdb reprocessed the 5' RACE reads and reports one entry per CDR3 protein, with no DNA. The sample's table shows a few hundred thousand distinct CDR3 sequences. Sample: blood T cells: a sorted CD56 or NKG2C T cell subset, CD4+ or CD8+ T cells, or bulk PBMC T cells (not recorded which). Source of these receptors: a man between 18 and 35 years old in good health. Both conserved end residues are part of each CDR3.

V: TRBV29-1
J: TRBJ2-4
CDR3: CSALPSLAKNIQYF

V: TRBV27
J: TRBJ1-4
CDR3: CASSMYRGTNEKLFF

V: TRBV6-1
J: TRBJ2-5
CDR3: CATRGSRQETQYF

V: TRBV5-6
J: TRBJ1-1
CDR3: CASSQPPSRSNTEAFF

V: TRBV4-3
J: TRBJ2-1
CDR3: CASSQDITGQGFF

V: TRBV27
J: TRBJ1-1
CDR3: CASSLGARTEAFF

V: TRBV7-9
J: TRBJ2-7
CDR3: CASSFSGQGREQYF

V: TRBV25-1
J: TRBJ2-4
CDR3: CASSPAGGLAKNIQYF

V: TRBV18
J: TRBJ2-1
CDR3: CASSPRRPNEQFF

V: TRBV20-1
J: TRBJ2-1
CDR3: CSASGGQSYNEQFF

V: TRBV7-8
J: TRBJ2-5
CDR3: CASSLGTSARETQYF

V: TRBV24-1
J: TRBJ2-1
CDR3: CATSAAGGYYNEQFF

V: TRBV27
J: TRBJ1-2
CDR3: CASSEIGGGYTF